This TCR beta chain stems from a study of read filtering for tumor transcriptome and immune sequencing. Study-wide background: About 8 patients were R-ISS I, roughly 15 were R-ISS II, about seven were R-ISS III. After DNase treatment, RNA was made into whole-transcriptome libraries. Study observations and caveats: IR-seq captured clonotypes deeper and more reliably than RNA-seq.

This CDR3 contains 14 residues. Germline lookup yields CDR1 SEHNR and CDR2 FQNEAQ (reference sequence). J was trimmed by 2 bases and V by 5 bases; bases with no gene match: 4. This library used approximately 0.4 ug RNA and molecular barcoded adaptors spanning alpha/delta and beta/gamma chains. MiXCR was run by TCRdb on the reads, yielding one entry per CDR3 protein. The data show roughly 130,000 distinct CDR3 sequences, around 13% seen once. This clonotype showed up many times. Antigen: not known. The TCR comes from a donor at least 40 years old with multiple myeloma. Sequencing was carried out using a population of CD138-negative cells sorted from bone marrow. The genes are TRBV7-9 and TRBJ2-5; 8 nucleotides line up with TRBD2. The CDR3 loop is CASSHSGNQETQYF. The CDR3 nucleotides are TGTGCCAGCAGCCATAGCGGGAATCAAGAGACCCAGTACTTC.